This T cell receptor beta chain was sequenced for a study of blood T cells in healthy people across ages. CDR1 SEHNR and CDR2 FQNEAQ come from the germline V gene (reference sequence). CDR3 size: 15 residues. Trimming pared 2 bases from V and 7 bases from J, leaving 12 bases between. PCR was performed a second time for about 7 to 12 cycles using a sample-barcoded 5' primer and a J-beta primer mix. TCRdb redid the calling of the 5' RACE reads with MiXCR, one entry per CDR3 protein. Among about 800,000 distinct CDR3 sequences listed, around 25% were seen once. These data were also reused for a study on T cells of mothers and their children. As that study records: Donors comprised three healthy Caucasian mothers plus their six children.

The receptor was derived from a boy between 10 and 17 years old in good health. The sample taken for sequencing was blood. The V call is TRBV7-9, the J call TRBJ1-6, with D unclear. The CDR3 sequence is CASSLSNGGNSPLHF. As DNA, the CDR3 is TGTGCCAGCAGCTTATCGAACGGCGGCAATTCACCCCTCCACTTT.